This is a list of T cell receptor beta chains from one sample in a study of OX40 agonist ivuxolimab in advanced cancers. The table came from immunoSEQ multiplex PCR; TCRdb's copy has only in-frame clones and leaves some out. The sample has some 63,000 clones; around 89% are singletons. Sequenced here: CD4+ or CD8+ T cells sorted from blood, sampled in a trial of the OX40 agonist ivuxolimab. The receptors originated from an adult with an advanced solid tumor such as melanoma, head and neck, liver or kidney cancer. Both conserved end residues are part of each CDR3. D genes are given only for firm matches. Size values are once, few and many counts, or a class for expanded clones, and some rows have none.

>NA|TRBJ2-7|TRBV28|TRBD2
TGTGCCAGCAGTTTTAGCGGGGCCGAGCAGTACTTC
CASSFSGAEQYF
>NA|TRBJ2-1|TRBV28|NA
TGTGCCAGCAGTTTAATCCCGGACCGTTCAGAGTACAATGAGCAGTTCTTC
CASSLIPDRSEYNEQFF
>NA|TRBJ2-7|TRBV2|TRBD2
TGTGCCAGCAGGGGGACTAGCGGGGGACTTATCTACGAGCAGTACTTC
CASRGTSGGLIYEQYF
>NA|TRBJ1-1|TRBV10-2|NA
TGCGCCAGCGGCGACAGCTCCACTGAAGCTTTCTTT
CASGDSSTEAFF
>NA|TRBJ2-5|TRBV13|TRBD1
TGTGCCAGCAGCTCGGGGACAGAAAAAGAGACCCAGTACTTC
CASSSGTEKETQYF
>once|TRBJ2-7|TRBV19|NA
TGTGCCAGTAGTAGGGCAGGGGACGAGCAGTACTTC
CASSRAGDEQYF
>NA|TRBJ1-2|TRBV11-2|TRBD1
TGTGCCAGCAGCTTAGATCGGGGGACAGGGCAATCCTACGGCTACACCTTC
CASSLDRGTGQSYGYTF
>NA|TRBJ2-7|TRBV28|TRBD1
TGTGCCAGCAGTTGGACAGGAGAGAACGAGCAGTACTTC
CASSWTGENEQYF
>once|TRBJ1-1|TRBV11-2|NA
TGTGCCAGCAGCTTAGCTCCAGGAGGGACTGAAGCTTTCTTT
CASSLAPGGTEAFF
>NA|TRBJ1-6|TRBV5-6|NA
TGTGCCAGCAGCTTGGCCTCGGGACTGAATAATTCACCCCTCCACTTT
CASSLASGLNNSPLHF
>NA|TRBJ1-5|TRBV18|TRBD1
TGTGCCAGCTCCCCAGCAGGGGGCGGCAATCAGCCCCAGCATTTT
CASSPAGGGNQPQHF
>once|TRBJ2-7|TRBV7-6|NA
TGTGCCAGCAGCTTGTTGGCGGGGAACTACGAGCAGTACTTC
CASSLLAGNYEQYF
>once|TRBJ2-7|TRBV6-1|TRBD1
TGTGCCAGCAGTCCTGACAGGGTCAGAGGGGAGCAGTACTTC
CASSPDRVRGEQYF
>NA|TRBJ2-3|TRBV2|NA
TGTGCCAGCATAGGGGGGAGGGTGCCAGTGGATACGCAGTATTTT
CASIGGRVPVDTQYF
>NA|TRBJ2-7|TRBV7-9|NA
TGTGCCAGCAGCTTATCTTTAGCGGATTACGAGCAGTACTTC
CASSLSLADYEQYF
>NA|TRBJ2-6|TRBV23-1|TRBD1
TGCGCCAGCAGTCAACTGACAGGGACTGGGGCCAACGTCCTGACTTTC
CASSQLTGTGANVLTF
>NA|TRBJ2-6|TRBV2|NA
TGTGCCAGCAGTGAATCGGGGGTCGGGGCCAACGTCCTGACTTTC
CASSESGVGANVLTF
>few|TRBJ1-5|TRBV25-1|NA
TGTGCCAGCCCGACGGTGGACAGACTCAATCAGCCCCAGCATTTT
CASPTVDRLNQPQHF
>NA|TRBJ2-7|TRBV6-1|NA
TGTGCCAGCAGTGTTCAGGGTCCCCTAATTGCGACCTACGAGCAGTACTTC
CASSVQGPLIATYEQYF
>NA|TRBJ1-1|TRBV19|NA
TGTGCCAGTAAGCCAGGGATGAACACTGAAGCTTTCTTT
CASKPGMNTEAFF
>NA|TRBJ2-2|TRBV29-1|NA
TGCAGCGTTGGGCAGTTCACCGGGGAGCTGTTTTTT
CSVGQFTGELFF
>NA|TRBJ2-1|TRBV4-2|NA
TGTGCCAGCAGCCAAGAATGGAGCTCCTACAATGAGCAGTTCTTC
CASSQEWSSYNEQFF
>NA|TRBJ2-7|TRBV28|NA
TGTGCCAGCAGTGCCACCTACGAGCAGTACTTC
CASSATYEQYF
>NA|TRBJ2-2|TRBV9|TRBD1
TGTGCCAGCCAGGGGACAGGGAACACCGGGGAGCTGTTTTTT
CASQGTGNTGELFF
>NA|TRBJ2-2|TRBV9|NA
TGTGCCAGCTCGGGAGCCTCCAGTAAGACCGGGGAGCTGTTTTTT
CASSGASSKTGELFF
>NA|TRBJ2-7|TRBV19|NA
TGTGCCACCTGGGACGCGCCCTACGAGCAGTACTTC
CATWDAPYEQYF
>once|TRBJ2-5|TRBV5-1|TRBD1
TGCGCCAGCAGCTGGGCAACAGGGGTGGGGGTCGAGACCCAGTACTTC
CASSWATGVGVETQYF
>NA|TRBJ1-2|TRBV4-1|NA
TGCGCCAGCAGCCAAGGACTAGTAAGGGGCTACACCTTC
CASSQGLVRGYTF
>NA|TRBJ1-4|TRBV5-1|NA
TGCGCCAGCAGCTTGGCGGGCCCACCCGAAAAACTGTTTTTT
CASSLAGPPEKLFF
>NA|TRBJ2-1|TRBV7-9|TRBD2
TGTGCCAGCAGCTTGGGAGGGAACAGCAATGAGCAGTTCTTC
CASSLGGNSNEQFF
>NA|TRBJ2-5|TRBV10-3|NA
TGTGCCATCAGTGAGAGGCAAGAGACCCAGTACTTC
CAISERQETQYF
>once|TRBJ2-3|TRBV7-9|NA
TGTGCCAGCAGCCTCGTAAATGGAGATACGCAGTATTTT
CASSLVNGDTQYF
>NA|TRBJ2-7|TRBV27|NA
TGTGCCAGCAGTTTGGGCCCTGGGGACGAGCAGTACTTC
CASSLGPGDEQYF
>NA|TRBJ1-6|TRBV6-1|NA
TGTGCCAGCAGTGCATTGGTTTGGGACGGGGCAACACCCCTCCACTTT
CASSALVWDGATPLHF
>NA|TRBJ1-1|TRBV6-1|NA
TGTGCCAGCAGTGATCGTAGGAACACTGAAGCTTTCTTT
CASSDRRNTEAFF
>NA|TRBJ2-3|TRBV10-3|NA
TGTGCCATCAGGGGGCGGGATACTGGGACAGATACGCAGTATTTT
CAIRGRDTGTDTQYF
>few|TRBJ1-5|TRBV27|NA
TGTGCCAGCAGTCCGGGGGCCAGACAGCCCCAGCATTTT
CASSPGARQPQHF
>NA|TRBJ1-1|TRBV19|NA
TGTGCCAGTAGTGTCGCAGTTAACACTGAAGCTTTCTTT
CASSVAVNTEAFF
>few|TRBJ1-1|TRBV5-4|NA
TGTGCCAGCAGCTTGGACAGGGTAAACACTGAAGCTTTCTTT
CASSLDRVNTEAFF
>NA|TRBJ2-5|TRBV27|NA
TGTGCCAGCAGTTTATCGTCTTTTGGGCAAGAGACCCAGTACTTC
CASSLSSFGQETQYF
>NA|TRBJ2-7|TRBV19|NA
TGTGCCAGTACCGCACAACAGGGAGTCGAGCAGTACTTC
CASTAQQGVEQYF
>NA|TRBJ2-7|TRBV19|NA
TGTGCCAGTAGTATAGTCCCCAGGGCGGAGCAGTACTTC
CASSIVPRAEQYF
>few|TRBJ2-7|TRBV29-1|NA
TGCAGCGTCGAAACAAACTCCTACGAGCAGTACTTC
CSVETNSYEQYF
>NA|TRBJ2-5|TRBV19|NA
TGTGCCACCAGAAGGGTGGGACACCCTCAAGAGACCCAGTACTTC
CATRRVGHPQETQYF
>once|TRBJ2-7|TRBV7-9|NA
TGTGCCAGCAGCTTAGGATTAGTACGCGAGCAGTACTTC
CASSLGLVREQYF
>NA|TRBJ2-1|TRBV27|TRBD2
TGTGCCAGCACCCTCCGACTAGCGGGGACCTACAATGAGCAGTTCTTC
CASTLRLAGTYNEQFF
>NA|TRBJ2-7|TRBV7-9|TRBD2
TGTGCCACGGGGGGAAGACCCTACGAGCAGTACTTC
CATGGRPYEQYF